This T cell receptor beta chain was sequenced during a study of T cell responses to AZD1222 COVID-19 vaccine. Data came from immunoSEQ multiplex PCR; TCRdb stores just in-frame clones and leaves some out. This table holds 100,000 to 120,000 clones, around 93% found once. To note about this clone: Its specificity is not known.

Germline values: CDR1 SGHRS, CDR2 YFSETQ. This CDR3 is built from 17 residues. The V end lost 0 bases, the J end lost 6 bases, and 21 bases lay between the germline ends. General observations from the study: Possibly, clonal diversity was underestimated; donors were largely white British and included more females. Spike-wide vaccine-associated CD4 TCRs dominated at 160-218 and 743-854.

The rearrangement uses TRBV5-1 and TRBJ1-2; a possible D gene is TRBD1 (6 bases). The clonotype originates from an adult who received the AZD1222 COVID-19 vaccine. The material was peripheral blood, obtained 28 days after the second AZD1222 dose. CDR3 nucleotide sequence: TGCGCCAGCAGCTTGGACCCGAGGGGGGCCACGCTGGATGGCTACACCTTC. It encodes CASSLDPRGATLDGYTF.